Listed below are T cell receptor beta chains from one sample, sequenced in a study of OX40 agonist ivuxolimab in advanced cancers. Profiled with immunoSEQ multiplex PCR; TCRdb holds only in-frame clones, not every one. The top ten clones hold less than 1.1% of a sample with 100,000 to 150,000 clones, just over 90% of them seen once. The starting material was CD4+ or CD8+ T cells sorted from blood, obtained in a trial of the OX40 agonist ivuxolimab. These receptors were obtained from an adult with an advanced solid tumor such as melanoma, head and neck, liver or kidney cancer. Both conserved end residues are part of each CDR3. A D gene is named only where the DNA matches it firmly. Rows give clone size only sometimes, using once, few, many, or a class for an expanded clone.

J | V | size | D | CDR3 | DNA
TRBJ2-3 | TRBV19 | - | TRBD2 | CASSIRRTSGTDTQYF | TGTGCCAGTAGTATACGGCGGACTAGCGGCACAGATACGCAGTATTTT
TRBJ2-1 | TRBV5-4 | - | TRBD1 | CASSRGQGVANEQFF | TGTGCCAGCAGCCGAGGACAGGGGGTCGCCAATGAGCAGTTCTTC
TRBJ1-2 | TRBV21-1 | - | - | CASSRSRARRNYGYTF | TGTGCCAGCAGTCGAAGTAGGGCCAGAAGAAACTATGGCTACACCTTC
TRBJ2-7 | TRBV27 | - | TRBD2 | CASSSQGTSGSREQYF | TGTGCCAGCAGTTCCCAGGGGACTAGCGGGAGTCGGGAGCAGTACTTC
TRBJ2-3 | TRBV6-5 | - | - | CASSRAGTDTQYF | TGTGCCAGCAGCAGGGCTGGCACAGATACGCAGTATTTT
TRBJ1-2 | TRBV7-9 | once | - | CASSLRGADSNYGYTF | TGTGCCAGCAGCTTAAGGGGCGCGGACAGCAACTATGGCTACACCTTC
TRBJ1-5 | TRBV25-1 | - | - | CASSEPPSNQPQHF | TGTGCCAGCAGTGAACCCCCATCAAATCAGCCCCAGCATTTT
TRBJ2-2 | TRBV6-5 | - | TRBD1 | CASSPGQGSAGELFF | TGTGCCAGCAGCCCCGGACAGGGCTCCGCCGGGGAGCTGTTTTTT
TRBJ2-2 | TRBV2 | - | - | CASIKGTNTGELFF | TGTGCCAGCATAAAAGGGACGAACACCGGGGAGCTGTTTTTT
TRBJ1-2 | TRBV10-2 | - | - | CASSGGGTHGYTF | TGCGCCAGCAGTGGGGGGGGGACGCACGGCTACACCTTC
TRBJ1-1 | TRBV5-6 | - | - | CASSPRTRLGTEAFF | TGTGCCAGCAGCCCGCGGACGAGATTGGGGACTGAAGCTTTCTTT
TRBJ2-3 | TRBV13 | - | - | CASSLRDFNTDTQYF | TGTGCCAGCAGCTTAAGGGACTTCAACACAGATACGCAGTATTTT
TRBJ1-5 | TRBV28 | - | - | CASRPTRQVWGNQPQHF | TGTGCCAGCAGACCAACTCGACAGGTTTGGGGCAATCAGCCCCAGCATTTT
TRBJ1-2 | TRBV6-5 | - | - | CASSYAGLGYGYTF | TGTGCCAGCAGTTACGCAGGGTTGGGCTATGGCTACACCTTC
TRBJ1-5 | TRBV18 | once | TRBD1 | CASSPTGTGETYQPQHF | TGTGCCAGCTCACCGACCGGGACAGGGGAAACCTATCAGCCCCAGCATTTT
TRBJ2-7 | TRBV19 | - | - | CASSIGSGTNTYEQYF | TGTGCCAGTAGTATAGGATCGGGGACAAACACCTACGAGCAGTACTTC
TRBJ2-3 | TRBV10-3 | - | TRBD2 | CACDSGRTTDTQYF | TGTGCCTGCGATAGCGGGAGGACCACAGATACGCAGTATTTT
TRBJ1-5 | TRBV6-6 | once | - | CASSYTQGGNQPQHF | TGTGCCAGCAGTTACACTCAGGGTGGGAATCAGCCCCAGCATTTT
TRBJ2-7 | TRBV7-9 | few | - | CASSPRYEQYF | TGTGCCAGCAGCCCCAGGTACGAGCAGTACTTC
TRBJ2-1 | TRBV29-1 | - | TRBD1 | CSVNQGAVSYNEQFF | TGCAGCGTTAACCAGGGGGCAGTCTCCTACAATGAGCAGTTCTTC
TRBJ1-2 | TRBV28 | - | - | CASREGGNANYGYTF | TGTGCCAGCAGAGAGGGGGGCAATGCTAACTATGGCTACACCTTC
TRBJ1-4 | TRBV5-4 | once | TRBD1 | CASSLTGNEKLFF | TGTGCCAGCAGCCTGACAGGGAATGAAAAACTGTTTTTT
TRBJ1-2 | TRBV2 | few | - | CASSERGRGYTF | TGTGCCAGCAGTGAAAGAGGTCGGGGCTACACCTTC
TRBJ1-6 | TRBV27 | once | - | CASSRGNSPLHF | TGTGCCAGCAGTCGGGGAAATTCACCCCTCCACTTT
TRBJ1-5 | TRBV19 | - | - | CASSISAWEGNQPQHF | TGTGCCAGTAGTATCTCGGCCTGGGAAGGCAATCAGCCCCAGCATTTT
TRBJ1-1 | TRBV5-6 | - | TRBD1 | CASSTLSGGTEAFF | TGTGCCAGCAGCACTCTTTCAGGGGGCACTGAAGCTTTCTTT
TRBJ2-3 | TRBV7-9 | - | - | CASSLSRTSTDTQYF | TGTGCCAGCAGCTTGTCTCGGACTAGCACAGATACGCAGTATTTT
TRBJ2-1 | TRBV5-6 | - | TRBD2 | CASSFRGLAGNEQFF | TGTGCCAGCAGCTTTAGGGGACTAGCCGGCAATGAGCAGTTCTTC
TRBJ2-1 | TRBV19 | - | TRBD2 | CASSIRTSDYNEQFF | TGTGCCAGTAGTATACGGACTAGCGACTACAATGAGCAGTTCTTC
TRBJ1-1 | TRBV19 | - | - | CASSIAPSNTEAFF | TGTGCCAGTAGTATAGCCCCCAGTAACACTGAAGCTTTCTTT
TRBJ1-5 | TRBV7-2 | - | - | CASSLEGIGQPQHF | TGTGCCAGCAGCTTAGAAGGAATAGGTCAGCCCCAGCATTTT
TRBJ2-3 | TRBV6-1 | - | TRBD2 | CASSEGGLAGGGTDTQYF | TGTGCCAGCAGTGAAGGAGGGCTAGCGGGAGGTGGCACAGATACGCAGTATTTT
TRBJ2-5 | TRBV11-3 | - | TRBD2 | CASSEGLAPQETQYF | TGTGCCAGCAGCGAGGGACTAGCGCCACAAGAGACCCAGTACTTC
TRBJ1-4 | TRBV5-1 | - | - | CASSSSTGNEKLFF | TGCGCCAGCAGCTCTAGTACAGGGAATGAAAAACTGTTTTTT
TRBJ2-6 | TRBV9 | - | - | CASSLQGRPGANVLTF | TGTGCCAGCTCCCTTCAGGGGCGACCTGGGGCCAACGTCCTGACTTTC
TRBJ2-1 | TRBV6-1 | - | TRBD1 | CASSALGQGAWNEQFF | TGTGCCAGCAGTGCCCTCGGACAGGGGGCGTGGAATGAGCAGTTCTTC
TRBJ1-2 | TRBV6-1 | - | - | CASSSPGIIYGYTF | TGTGCCAGCAGTTCCCCCGGGATAATCTATGGCTACACCTTC
TRBJ2-1 | TRBV7-3 | - | - | CASSFQGGNEQFF | TGTGCCAGCAGCTTCCAGGGGGGAAATGAGCAGTTCTTC
TRBJ1-5 | TRBV27 | - | TRBD1 | CASSPVTGGLWQPQHF | TGTGCCAGCTCGCCCGTGACAGGGGGCTTATGGCAGCCCCAGCATTTT
TRBJ2-1 | TRBV6-6 | - | - | CASSSTGSTGNEQFF | TGTGCCAGCAGTTCCACAGGGAGTACGGGCAATGAGCAGTTCTTC
TRBJ2-1 | TRBV7-9 | - | TRBD2 | CASSFIRTRAYNEQFF | TGTGCCAGCAGCTTTATCAGGACTAGAGCCTACAATGAGCAGTTCTTC
TRBJ1-1 | TRBV5-1 | - | - | CASSAGPANTEAFF | TGCGCCAGCAGCGCGGGACCGGCGAACACTGAAGCTTTCTTT
TRBJ1-4 | TRBV13 | - | - | CASSLWQTGRGEKLFF | TGTGCCAGCAGCTTATGGCAGACTGGTCGGGGTGAAAAACTGTTTTTT
TRBJ2-7 | TRBV11-3 | - | TRBD2 | CASSFSGTRGEQYF | TGTGCCAGCAGCTTTAGCGGGACCCGGGGGGAGCAGTACTTC
TRBJ2-3 | TRBV4-2 | - | - | CASSPERLTDTQYF | TGTGCCAGCAGTCCGGAGAGACTCACAGATACGCAGTATTTT
TRBJ1-1 | TRBV7-9 | - | - | CASSGGLTEAFF | TGTGCCAGCAGCGGGGGACTGACTGAAGCTTTCTTT
TRBJ2-7 | TRBV28 | - | TRBD1 | CASSPLTGAFYEQYF | TGTGCCAGCAGTCCCTTGACAGGGGCCTTTTACGAGCAGTACTTC
TRBJ1-5 | TRBV5-1 | - | - | CASRAGDNQPQHF | TGCGCCAGCAGGGCAGGGGACAATCAGCCCCAGCATTTT
TRBJ2-5 | TRBV18 | - | TRBD2 | CASSRAGARQETQYF | TGTGCCAGCTCACGAGCGGGGGCCCGGCAAGAGACCCAGTACTTC
TRBJ1-2 | TRBV10-1 | - | - | CASSERTDYGYTF | TGCGCCAGCAGTGAACGGACAGACTATGGCTACACCTTC
TRBJ1-5 | TRBV4-1 | - | - | CASTQGRSTAPQHF | TGCGCCAGCACCCAAGGACGTTCCACGGCGCCCCAGCATTTT
TRBJ2-1 | TRBV7-3 | - | TRBD2 | CASSLTREPYNEQFF | TGTGCCAGCAGCTTAACGCGGGAGCCCTACAATGAGCAGTTCTTC
TRBJ2-1 | TRBV28 | - | - | CASSPRVVRTYNEQFF | TGTGCCAGCAGTCCCAGGGTCGTTCGCACGTACAATGAGCAGTTCTTC
TRBJ2-6 | TRBV11-2 | once | - | CASSLSGGGANVLTF | TGTGCCAGCAGCTTATCTGGGGGAGGGGCCAACGTCCTGACTTTC
TRBJ2-3 | TRBV7-8 | - | TRBD2 | CASSGRTSERPDTQYF | TGTGCCAGCAGCGGTAGGACTAGCGAACGGCCGGATACGCAGTATTTT
TRBJ2-1 | TRBV19 | - | TRBD1 | CATQDRAFYNEQFF | TGTGCCACCCAAGACAGGGCCTTTTACAATGAGCAGTTCTTC
TRBJ2-7 | TRBV2 | - | TRBD2 | CASSRGTSVHEQYF | TGTGCCAGCAGTCGGGGGACTAGCGTCCACGAGCAGTACTTC
TRBJ2-7 | TRBV9 | - | - | CASSVEQDYEQYF | TGTGCCAGCAGCGTAGAACAGGACTACGAGCAGTACTTC
TRBJ2-7 | TRBV27 | once | TRBD1 | CASSPRQGREQYF | TGTGCCAGCAGTCCCCGACAGGGGCGGGAGCAGTACTTC
TRBJ1-3 | TRBV7-2 | - | TRBD1 | CASSTGGYGNTIYF | TGTGCCAGCAGCACAGGGGGATATGGAAACACCATATATTTT